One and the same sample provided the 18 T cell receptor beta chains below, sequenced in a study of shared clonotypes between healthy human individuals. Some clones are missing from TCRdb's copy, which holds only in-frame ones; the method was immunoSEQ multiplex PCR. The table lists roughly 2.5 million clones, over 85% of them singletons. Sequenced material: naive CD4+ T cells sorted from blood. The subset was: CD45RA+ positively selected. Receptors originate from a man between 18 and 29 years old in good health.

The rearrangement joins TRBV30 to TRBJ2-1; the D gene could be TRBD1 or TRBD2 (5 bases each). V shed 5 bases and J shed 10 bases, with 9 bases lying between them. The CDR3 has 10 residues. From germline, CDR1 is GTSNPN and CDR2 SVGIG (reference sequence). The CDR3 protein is CAWGGLEQFF. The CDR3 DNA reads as TGTGCCTGGGGGGGTCTAGAGCAGTTCTTC.

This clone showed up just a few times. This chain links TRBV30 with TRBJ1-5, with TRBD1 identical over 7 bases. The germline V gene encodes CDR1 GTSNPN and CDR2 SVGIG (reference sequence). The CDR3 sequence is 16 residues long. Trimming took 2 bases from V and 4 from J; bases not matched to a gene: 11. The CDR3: CAWSTSGQLRNQPQHF. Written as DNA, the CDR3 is TGTGCCTGGAGTACCTCGGGACAGCTTAGGAATCAGCCCCAGCATTTT.

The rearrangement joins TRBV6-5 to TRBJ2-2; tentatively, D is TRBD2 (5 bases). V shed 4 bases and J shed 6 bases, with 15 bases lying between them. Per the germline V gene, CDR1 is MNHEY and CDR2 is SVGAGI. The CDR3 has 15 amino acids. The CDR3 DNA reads TGTGCCAGCAGTTCTCCCGCGGGCTACGCCGGGGAGCTGTTTTTT. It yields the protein CASSSPAGYAGELFF.

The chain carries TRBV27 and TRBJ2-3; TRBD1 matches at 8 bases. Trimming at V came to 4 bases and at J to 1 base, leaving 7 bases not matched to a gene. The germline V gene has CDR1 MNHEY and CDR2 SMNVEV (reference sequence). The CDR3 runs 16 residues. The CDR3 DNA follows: TGTGCCAGCAGTTGGAGGCAGGGGGCGCGCACAGATACGCAGTATTTT. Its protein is CASSWRQGARTDTQYF.

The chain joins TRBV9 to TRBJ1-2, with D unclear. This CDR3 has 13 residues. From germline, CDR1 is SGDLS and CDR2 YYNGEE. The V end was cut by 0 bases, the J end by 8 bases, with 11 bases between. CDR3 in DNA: TGTGCCAGCAGCGTAGGGGAGTCGGGGGGCTACACCTTC. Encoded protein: CASSVGESGGYTF.

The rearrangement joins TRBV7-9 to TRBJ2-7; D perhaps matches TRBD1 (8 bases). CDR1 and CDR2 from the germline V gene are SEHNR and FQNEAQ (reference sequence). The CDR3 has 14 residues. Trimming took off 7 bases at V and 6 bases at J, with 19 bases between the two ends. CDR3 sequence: CASNIAGTGGEQYF. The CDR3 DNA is TGTGCCAGCAACATAGCGGGTACAGGGGGCGAGCAGTACTTC.

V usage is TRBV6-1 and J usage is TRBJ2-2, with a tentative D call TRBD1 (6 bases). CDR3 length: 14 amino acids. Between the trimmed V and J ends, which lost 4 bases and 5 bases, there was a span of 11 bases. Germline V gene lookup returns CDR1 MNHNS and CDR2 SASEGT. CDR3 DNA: TGTGCCAGCAGTGGCTTACAGGGAACCGGGGAGCTGTTTTTT. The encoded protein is CASSGLQGTGELFF.

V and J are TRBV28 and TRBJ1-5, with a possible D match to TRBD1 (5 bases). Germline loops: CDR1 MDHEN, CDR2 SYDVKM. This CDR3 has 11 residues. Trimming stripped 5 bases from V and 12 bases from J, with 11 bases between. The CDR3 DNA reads TGTGCCAGCAGTCCCCGGGGGTACCAGCATTTT. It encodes CASSPRGYQHF.

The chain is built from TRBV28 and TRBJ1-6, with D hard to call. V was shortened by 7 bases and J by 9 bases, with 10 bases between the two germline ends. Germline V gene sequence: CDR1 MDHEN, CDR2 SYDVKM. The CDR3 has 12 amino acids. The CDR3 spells CASTGGRSPLHF. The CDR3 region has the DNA TGTGCCAGCACGGGCGGTCGTTCACCCCTCCACTTT.

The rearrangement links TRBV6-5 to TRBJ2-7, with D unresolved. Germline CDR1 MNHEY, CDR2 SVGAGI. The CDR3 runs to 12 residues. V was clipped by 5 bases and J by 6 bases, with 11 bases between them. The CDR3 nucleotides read TGTGCCAGCAGTACCCTTAAGAGCGAGCAGTACTTC. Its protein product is CASSTLKSEQYF.

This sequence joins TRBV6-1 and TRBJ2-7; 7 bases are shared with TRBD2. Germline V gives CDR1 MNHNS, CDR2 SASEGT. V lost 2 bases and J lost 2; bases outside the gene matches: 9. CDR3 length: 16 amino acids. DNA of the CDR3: TGTGCCAGCAGTGAATTTGATCTAGCGGTGACCTACGAGCAGTACTTC. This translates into CASSEFDLAVTYEQYF.

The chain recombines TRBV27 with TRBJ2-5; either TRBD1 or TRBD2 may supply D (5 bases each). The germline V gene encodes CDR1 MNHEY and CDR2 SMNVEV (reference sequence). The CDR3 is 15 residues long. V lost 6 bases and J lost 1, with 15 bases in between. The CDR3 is CASSKMGDGQETQYF. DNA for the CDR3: TGTGCCAGCAGCAAGATGGGGGACGGCCAAGAGACCCAGTACTTC.

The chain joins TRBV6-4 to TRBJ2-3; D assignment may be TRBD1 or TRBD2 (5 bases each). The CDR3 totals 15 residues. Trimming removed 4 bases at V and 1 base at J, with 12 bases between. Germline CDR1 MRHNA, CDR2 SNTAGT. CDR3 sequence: CASSVGTVGTDTQYF. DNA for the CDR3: TGTGCCAGCAGTGTTGGGACGGTGGGCACAGATACGCAGTATTTT.

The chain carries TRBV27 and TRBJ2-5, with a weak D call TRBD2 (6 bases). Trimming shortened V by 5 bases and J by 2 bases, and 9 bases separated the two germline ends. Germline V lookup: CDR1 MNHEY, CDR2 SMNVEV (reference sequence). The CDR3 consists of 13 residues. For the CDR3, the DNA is TGTGCCAGCAGTCGGGAGAGACAAGAGACCCAGTACTTC. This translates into CASSRERQETQYF.

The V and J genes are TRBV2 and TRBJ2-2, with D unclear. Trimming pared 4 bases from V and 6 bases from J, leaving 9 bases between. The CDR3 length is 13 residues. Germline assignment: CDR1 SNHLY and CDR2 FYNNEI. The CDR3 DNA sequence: TGTGCCAGCAGTGTCTTGAAATCCGGGGAGCTGTTTTTT. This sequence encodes CASSVLKSGELFF.

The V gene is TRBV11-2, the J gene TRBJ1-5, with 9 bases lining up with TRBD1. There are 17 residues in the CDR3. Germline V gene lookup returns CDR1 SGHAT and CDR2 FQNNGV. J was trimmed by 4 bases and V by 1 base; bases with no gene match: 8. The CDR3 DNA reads TGTGCCAGCAGCTTAGCCGGGACAGGGATACCAAATCAGCCCCAGCATTTT. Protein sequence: CASSLAGTGIPNQPQHF.

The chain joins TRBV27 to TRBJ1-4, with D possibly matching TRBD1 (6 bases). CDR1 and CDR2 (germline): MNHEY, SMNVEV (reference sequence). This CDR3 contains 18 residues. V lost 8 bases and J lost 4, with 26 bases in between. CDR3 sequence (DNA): TGTGCCAGCCGACCCGACAGGACCACTTACCCTTTTAATGAAAAACTGTTTTTT. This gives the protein CASRPDRTTYPFNEKLFF.

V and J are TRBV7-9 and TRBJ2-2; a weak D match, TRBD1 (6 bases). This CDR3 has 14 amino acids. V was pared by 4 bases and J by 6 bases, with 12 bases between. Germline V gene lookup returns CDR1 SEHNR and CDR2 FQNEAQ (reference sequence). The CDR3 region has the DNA TGTGCCAGCAGCTCCAAACAGGGAGCCGGGGAGCTGTTTTTT. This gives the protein CASSSKQGAGELFF.